The entry below gives a single TCR beta chain sequence along with its context. The data derive from a study of blood T cell repertoires in COVID-19. J lost 4 bases, V lost 6 bases, and 6 bases had no gene match. Germline CDR1 reads ENHRY; CDR2 reads SYGVKD. The CDR3 is 14 amino acids. Clones were sequenced by immunoSEQ multiplex PCR, and TCRdb holds only the in-frame ones, with some missing. The sample lists about 200,000 clones, 80% to 90% occurring once. The receptor was derived from a woman in her thirties or forties with acute COVID-19. The sample was PBMCs or T cells enriched from blood (not recorded which). J is TRBJ1-3 and V is TRBV10-3; TRBD1 agrees at 7 bases. CDR3 in amino acids: CAIRRQGEGNTIYF. In DNA, the CDR3 is TGTGCCATCAGAAGACAGGGAGAAGGAAACACCATATATTTT.